The entry below describes one T cell receptor (beta chain). Its antigen is still unknown. These data come from a study of OX40 agonist ivuxolimab in advanced cancers. Turning to the study itself: Averaging 60 years in age, with a range of about 23 to 79, the cohort was more than 75% male. The study's findings and limits: Dose levels from 0.1 to 3.0 mg/kg saw CD4+ and CD8+ blood T cells expand clonally by week 6.

This table comes from immunoSEQ multiplex PCR, and its TCRdb copy is limited to in-frame clones, with some not included. The sample includes around 60,000 clones, about 89% of them seen just once. With 5 bases clipped from V and 4 bases from J, the junction kept 10 bases outside the gene matches. The CDR3 is 15 residues long. The germline CDR1 and CDR2 sequences are SGHTA and FQGNSA. This TCR was sampled from an adult with an advanced solid tumor such as melanoma, head and neck, liver or kidney cancer. The J gene is TRBJ1-1, the V gene TRBV7-2; 7 bases fit TRBD1. Sequenced here: CD4+ or CD8+ T cells sorted from blood, sampled in a trial of the OX40 agonist ivuxolimab. CDR3 in amino acids: CASSLSGAGGTEAFF. The CDR3, as DNA: TGTGCCAGCAGCCTCAGCGGGGCAGGGGGCACTGAAGCTTTCTTT.